This TCR beta chain comes out of a study of blood T cell repertoires in COVID-19. CDR1 and CDR2 (germline): WNHNN, SYGVQD (reference sequence). The CDR3 contains 17 residues. V was cut by 2 bases and J by 0 bases, with 15 bases left in between. Some clones are missing from TCRdb's copy, which holds only in-frame ones; the method was immunoSEQ multiplex PCR. Of roughly 500,000 clones listed, around nine tenths are singletons. Sequenced input: PBMCs or T cells enriched from blood (not recorded which). The chain is built from TRBV10-1 and TRBJ2-3; tentative D call: TRBD2 (5 bases). This clonotype originated in a woman between 40 and 55 years old who had recovered from COVID-19. The CDR3 DNA reads as TGCGCCAGCAGTGAGCCCGGTCACTGGACTAGCACAGATACGCAGTATTTT. The encoded protein is CASSEPGHWTSTDTQYF.